These T cell receptor beta chains were read from a single sample in a study of blood T cells in healthy people across ages. TCRdb reanalysed the 5' RACE reads using MiXCR and keeps one entry per CDR3 protein. There are some 760,000 distinct CDR3 sequences in the sample; approximately 25% occur only once, and 9% to 9.5% lies in the top ten. The same data also contributed to another study, on T cells of mothers and their children.

Sequenced: blood. The receptors were sampled from a boy aged 5 to 17 in good health. CDR3s include the opening cysteine and the closing phenylalanine or tryptophan. Each record gives: clone size, D gene, V gene, J gene, CDR3 protein, CDR3 DNA. D genes are given only for firm matches. Only part of the rows carry a size: once, few, many, or a class if the clone is expanded.

-	TRBD1	TRBV6-6	TRBJ2-7	CASSSDRGSAREQYF	TGTGCCAGCAGTTCCGACAGGGGGAGCGCGAGGGAGCAGTACTTC
few	-	TRBV5-1	TRBJ1-2	CASTPRGDYYGYTF	TGCGCCAGCACCCCTAGAGGGGACTACTATGGCTACACCTTC
-	-	TRBV5-1	TRBJ1-1	CASSLARIMDAEAFF	TGCGCCAGCAGCTTGGCCCGGATAATGGACGCTGAAGCTTTCTTT
-	TRBD1	TRBV6-5	TRBJ2-5	CASSLGTGGRTQYF	TGTGCCAGCAGTTTAGGGACAGGGGGCAGAACCCAGTACTTC
-	-	TRBV4-3	TRBJ2-6	CASSQRHGLSASGANVLTF	TGCGCCAGCAGCCAGCGACACGGCTTATCTGCCTCTGGGGCCAACGTCCTGACTTTC
-	-	TRBV10-2	TRBJ2-2	CACVTSWATGELFF	TGCGCCTGCGTAACATCGTGGGCCACCGGGGAGCTGTTTTTT
-	-	TRBV9	TRBJ2-2	CDSSGVTEGELFF	TGTGACAGCAGCGGTGTAACGGAGGGGGAGCTGTTTTTT
-	TRBD2	TRBV11-1	TRBJ2-1	CASSADPGGALIHREQFF	TGTGCCAGCAGCGCAGATCCCGGGGGGGCCTTAATTCACAGAGAGCAGTTCTTC
-	-	TRBV5-1	TRBJ2-3	CASSSRDGTPDTQYF	TGCGCCAGCAGCTCAAGGGATGGTACTCCAGATACGCAGTATTTT
few	TRBD1	TRBV27	TRBJ2-5	CASTIMDRVGETQYF	TGTGCCAGCACGATCATGGACAGGGTTGGCGAGACCCAGTACTTC
few	TRBD2	TRBV7-9	TRBJ2-1	CASSTEASGIQWEQFF	TGTGCCAGCAGTACCGAGGCTAGCGGGATCCAATGGGAGCAGTTCTTC
-	-	TRBV2	TRBJ2-1	CASSEGVASYNEQFF	TGTGCCAGCAGTGAAGGAGTAGCTTCCTACAATGAGCAGTTCTTC
many	TRBD2	TRBV15	TRBJ2-1	CATSSGTSGPNEQFF	TGTGCCACCAGCTCAGGGACTAGCGGGCCCAATGAGCAGTTCTTC
-	-	TRBV14	TRBJ2-1	CASSLAAFSEQFF	TGTGCCAGCAGCCTGGCCGCTTTTAGTGAGCAGTTCTTC
few	TRBD2	TRBV14	TRBJ2-1	CASSRRGGVGNEQFF	TGTGCCAGCAGCCGTCGGGGAGGGGTCGGCAATGAGCAGTTCTTC
-	TRBD2	TRBV9	TRBJ2-2	CASSVPSGGPNTGELFF	TGTGCCAGCAGCGTTCCTAGCGGGGGGCCGAACACCGGGGAGCTGTTTTTT
-	TRBD1	TRBV3-1	TRBJ1-1	CASSRSGQLKNTEAFF	TGTGCCAGCAGCCGCTCGGGACAGCTAAAGAACACTGAAGCTTTCTTT
-	-	TRBV9	TRBJ1-4	CASSKEGGLQEKLFF	TGTGCCAGCAGCAAGGAGGGGGGGCTTCAGGAAAAACTGTTTTTT
-	-	TRBV27	TRBJ2-1	CASSRDRDHNEQFF	TGTGCCAGCAGTAGAGACCGGGACCACAATGAGCAGTTCTTC
-	-	TRBV19	TRBJ2-7	CASSTVLGLASYEQYF	TGTGCCAGTAGCACCGTCCTGGGACTTGCCTCCTACGAGCAGTACTTC
few	TRBD1	TRBV5-1	TRBJ1-1	CASSLSSGGRTEAFF	TGCGCCAGCAGCTTGTCCTCAGGGGGGAGGACTGAAGCTTTCTTT
-	-	TRBV7-3	TRBJ2-6	CASSPQGGTSYLSGANVLTF	TGTGCCAGCAGCCCGCAAGGGGGGACATCCTACTTATCTGGGGCCAACGTCCTGACTTTC
few	-	TRBV5-1	TRBJ2-2	CASSLEATGELFF	TGTGCCAGCAGCTTAGAAGCTACCGGGGAGCTGTTTTTT
-	TRBD1	TRBV20-1	TRBJ1-5	CSARGTGYSNQPQHF	TGCAGTGCTAGAGGGACAGGTTATAGCAATCAGCCCCAGCATTTT
-	-	TRBV9	TRBJ1-5	CASSDGIGFQPQHF	TGTGCCAGCAGCGATGGGATTGGGTTTCAGCCCCAGCATTTT
-	-	TRBV2	TRBJ1-4	CASSDMADREKLFF	TGTGCCAGCAGTGACATGGCCGATCGGGAAAAACTGTTTTTT
-	-	TRBV21-1	TRBJ1-2	CASSSNRGQNYGYTF	TGTGCCAGCAGCAGCAACAGGGGGCAAAACTATGGCTACACCTTC
-	-	TRBV6-5	TRBJ2-3	CAVRHASTDTQYF	TGTGCCGTAAGACATGCTAGCACAGATACGCAGTATTTT
-	TRBD2	TRBV20-1	TRBJ2-2	CSASSPSGSNTGELFF	TGCAGTGCTAGTAGTCCTAGCGGATCGAACACCGGGGAGCTGTTTTTT
many	-	TRBV7-2	TRBJ2-5	CASSQRVQETQYF	TGTGCCAGCAGCCAGCGGGTCCAAGAGACCCAGTACTTC
-	TRBD2	TRBV7-9	TRBJ2-7	CASSSGLAAGGQYEQYF	TGTGCCAGCAGCTCGGGACTAGCGGCGGGGGGCCAATACGAGCAGTACTTC
-	-	TRBV29-1	TRBJ2-1	CSVEGLQDNEQFF	TGCAGCGTTGAAGGCCTTCAGGACAATGAGCAGTTCTTC
-	TRBD1	TRBV20-1	TRBJ2-7	CSARVPGQRGYEQYF	TGCAGTGCTAGAGTACCGGGACAGAGAGGCTACGAGCAGTACTTC
-	TRBD1	TRBV5-1	TRBJ2-3	CASSFGTAIDTQYF	TGCGCCAGCAGCTTTGGGACAGCCATTGATACGCAGTATTTT
-	TRBD2	TRBV7-3	TRBJ2-3	CASGPGLAGGTDTQYF	TGTGCCAGCGGCCCCGGACTAGCGGGAGGAACGGATACGCAGTATTTT
few	TRBD1	TRBV7-2	TRBJ1-4	CASSFSGTGANEKLFF	TGTGCCAGCAGCTTCTCCGGGACAGGGGCGAATGAAAAACTGTTTTTT
few	-	TRBV3-1	TRBJ2-5	CASSQDLEVETQYF	TGTGCCAGCAGCCAAGATCTGGAGGTGGAGACCCAGTACTTC
-	TRBD2	TRBV7-2	TRBJ2-5	CASSPMMTSGQETQYF	TGTGCCAGCAGCCCTATGATGACTAGCGGCCAAGAGACCCAGTACTTC
few	-	TRBV5-5	TRBJ2-1	CASSSGHGGEQFF	TGTGCCAGCAGCTCAGGACACGGTGGTGAGCAGTTCTTC
few	TRBD1	TRBV9	TRBJ2-5	CASSSNTGEETQYF	TGTGCCAGCAGCTCTAACACAGGGGAAGAGACCCAGTACTTC
few	-	TRBV4-2	TRBJ2-3	CASSRQRGSDTDTQYF	TGTGCCAGCAGCCGCCAAAGGGGCAGTGACACAGATACGCAGTATTTT
few	-	TRBV7-2	TRBJ1-2	CASSPGAGYTF	TGTGCCAGCAGCCCCGGAGCCGGCTACACCTTC
-	-	TRBV29-1	TRBJ2-1	CSYLQSQYNEQFF	TGCAGCTATCTTCAGTCCCAATACAATGAGCAGTTCTTC
-	TRBD2	TRBV20-1	TRBJ2-1	CSARARLAGGRLAEQFF	TGCAGTGCTAGAGCGAGACTAGCGGGAGGGCGGCTCGCTGAGCAGTTCTTC
-	TRBD2	TRBV6-5	TRBJ2-3	CASTSLAGGLDTQYF	TGTGCCAGCACCTCTTTAGCGGGAGGGCTAGATACGCAGTATTTT